These T cell receptor beta chains were read from a single sample in a study of blood T cell repertoires in COVID-19. This table comes from immunoSEQ multiplex PCR, and its TCRdb copy is limited to in-frame clones, with some not included. The sample consists of a few hundred thousand clones, roughly 90% of them appearing once. The sequenced material came from PBMCs or T cells enriched from blood (not recorded which). The receptors here all came from a woman between 35 and 50 years old who had recovered from COVID-19. Both conserved end residues are trimmed from each CDR3. The order of the fields is V gene, CDR3 length, J gene, CDR3 protein.

V: TRBV11-2
length: 12
J: TRBJ2-5
CDR3: ASSPGQSQETQY

V: TRBV5-1
length: 12
J: TRBJ2-7
CDR3: ASSFGGQYYEQY

V: TRBV11-3
length: 15
J: TRBJ2-1
CDR3: ASSPTYTSGIYNEQF

V: TRBV6-2/TRBV6-3
length: 16
J: TRBJ1-1
CDR3: ASSPNGARAGANTEAF

V: TRBV7-9
length: 15
J: TRBJ1-1
CDR3: ASSFNNRGHVDTEAF

V: TRBV10-1
length: 11
J: TRBJ1-5
CDR3: ASSESWEQPQH

V: TRBV18
length: 11
J: TRBJ2-3
CDR3: ASSPPSTDTQY

V: TRBV11-3
length: 11
J: TRBJ2-1
CDR3: ASSLGGRNEQF

V: TRBV4-1
length: 15
J: TRBJ1-5
CDR3: ASSQEWGRGMGQPQH

V: TRBV11-2
length: 12
J: TRBJ2-1
CDR3: ASSLLSSYNEQF

V: TRBV24-1
length: 17
J: TRBJ2-7
CDR3: ATSDFAPGGAPLSYEQY

V: TRBV7-2
length: 10
J: TRBJ1-2
CDR3: ASTISREGYT

V: TRBV9
length: 13
J: TRBJ1-4
CDR3: ASSRGQGSDEKLF

V: TRBV5-4
length: 16
J: TRBJ1-2
CDR3: ASSPLGSGVVSNYGYT

V: TRBV6-2/TRBV6-3
length: 12
J: TRBJ1-1
CDR3: ASSPLPGGLEAF

V: TRBV2
length: 14
J: TRBJ2-7
CDR3: ASSFVGSGMSYEQY

V: TRBV13
length: 13
J: TRBJ2-5
CDR3: ASSLAGEGLETQY

V: TRBV6-1
length: 13
J: TRBJ1-2
CDR3: ASSEENRGHYGYT

V: TRBV11-3
length: 14
J: TRBJ2-2
CDR3: ASSFPGQGVTGELF

V: TRBV7-9
length: 11
J: TRBJ2-1
CDR3: ASSLDRNNEQF

V: TRBV5-4
length: 13
J: TRBJ2-5
CDR3: ASSGKTTQQETQY

V: TRBV6-1
length: 15
J: TRBJ2-1
CDR3: ASSGGGLAGSYNEQF

V: TRBV6-5
length: 13
J: TRBJ1-2
CDR3: ASSYSVHGVYGYT

V: TRBV7-2
length: 12
J: TRBJ1-2
CDR3: ASSLGRAHYGYT

V: TRBV14
length: 15
J: TRBJ2-3
CDR3: ASSQPSQGRVYDTQY

V: TRBV7-9
length: 13
J: TRBJ2-5
CDR3: ASSLDQAGQETQY

V: TRBV3-1/TRBV3-2
length: 18
J: TRBJ2-1
CDR3: ASSQNRDYHAVWPYNEQF

V: TRBV3-1/TRBV3-2
length: 15
J: TRBJ1-1
CDR3: ASSQDLGDRINTEAF

V: TRBV6-5
length: 12
J: TRBJ1-1
CDR3: ASTLRTGLTEAF

V: TRBV12-5
length: 14
J: TRBJ2-1
CDR3: ASLKQRVSSYNEQF

V: TRBV11-1
length: 12
J: TRBJ2-3
CDR3: ASSLTGAADTQY

V: TRBV19
length: 11
J: TRBJ1-1
CDR3: ASSLGMNTEAF

V: TRBV5-5
length: 14
J: TRBJ1-2
CDR3: ASSLGAGMVDYGYT

V: TRBV19
length: 12
J: TRBJ1-5
CDR3: ASSIYTGDQPQH

V: TRBV6-5
length: 9
J: TRBJ2-7
CDR3: AFASSYEQY

V: TRBV7-9
length: 16
J: TRBJ2-5
CDR3: ASSLGRLAGGLQETQY

V: TRBV7-2
length: 13
J: TRBJ2-1
CDR3: ASSRLGYSRDEQF

V: TRBV5-8
length: 9
J: TRBJ1-5
CDR3: ASSLRRPQH

V: TRBV7-9
length: 9
J: TRBJ2-7
CDR3: ASSPVYEQY

V: TRBV4-3
length: 15
J: TRBJ2-7
CDR3: ASSQDSRLASNYEQY

V: TRBV29-1
length: 11
J: TRBJ2-1
CDR3: SVETLRGNEQF

V: TRBV11-3
length: 13
J: TRBJ2-7
CDR3: ASSAFGQGDYEQY